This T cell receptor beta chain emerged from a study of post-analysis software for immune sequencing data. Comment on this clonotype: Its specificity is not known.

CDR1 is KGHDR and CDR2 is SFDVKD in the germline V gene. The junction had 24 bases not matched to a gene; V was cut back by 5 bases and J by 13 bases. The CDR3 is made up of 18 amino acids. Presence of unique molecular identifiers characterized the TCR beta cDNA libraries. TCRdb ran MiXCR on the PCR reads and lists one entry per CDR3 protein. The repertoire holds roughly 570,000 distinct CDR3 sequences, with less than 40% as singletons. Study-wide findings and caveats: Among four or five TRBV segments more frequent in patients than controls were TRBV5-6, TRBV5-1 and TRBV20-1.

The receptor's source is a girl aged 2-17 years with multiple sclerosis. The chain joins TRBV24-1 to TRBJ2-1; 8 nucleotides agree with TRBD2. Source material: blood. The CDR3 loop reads CATSALGAGSGGEETQFF. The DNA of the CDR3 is TGTGCCACCAGTGCCCTTGGGGCAGGGAGCGGGGGAGAAGAGACCCAGTTCTTC.